Shown below are 8 T cell receptor beta chains from a single sample sequenced in a study of CD8 T cells in ankylosing spondylitis. Study findings and constraints: Blood of patients with ankylosing spondylitis appeared to be characterized by a TCR beta motif of eight highly homologous variants.

Via MiXCR, TCRdb re-called the 5' RACE reads, giving one row per CDR3 protein. The sample has approximately 550,000 distinct CDR3 sequences; about 13% are singletons. Their antigen targets remain unknown. The sequenced sample was blood, either unsorted or a sorted T cell fraction (not recorded which). These receptors came from a male donor with ankylosing spondylitis.

This clonotype showed up many times. The chain couples TRBV7-2 to TRBJ2-1, with D possibly called TRBD1 or TRBD2 (5 bases each). This CDR3 is 15 amino acids long. Germline lookup yields CDR1 SGHTA and CDR2 FQGNSA. V lost 5 bases, J lost 1 base, and 12 bases lay in between. The chain's CDR3 is CASSPGDGSYNEQFF. The CDR3 DNA is TGTGCCAGCAGCCCCGGGGACGGATCCTACAATGAGCAGTTCTTC.

The chain is built from TRBV5-1 and TRBJ1-2, with TRBD1 as a possible D gene (6 bases). V was clipped by 0 bases and J by 5 bases, with 11 bases between them. Germline CDR1 is SGHRS and CDR2 is YFSETQ. CDR3 length equals 14 residues. This CDR3 reads CASSLGGQTYGYTF. The CDR3 DNA is TGCGCCAGCAGCTTGGGGGGGCAGACGTATGGCTACACCTTC. Full variable domain (missing parts from reference TRBV5-1 and TRBJ1-2): KAGVTQTPRYLIKTRGQQVTLSCSPISGHRSVSWYQQTPGQGLQFLFEYFSETQRNKGNFPGRFSGRQFSNSRSEMNVSTLELGDSALYLCASSLGGQTYGYTFGSGTRLTVV.

V and J are TRBV29-1 and TRBJ2-7; tentatively, D is TRBD2 (5 bases). Germline V gene data show CDR1 as SQVTM and CDR2 as ANQGSEA. With 4 bases removed from V and 0 bases from J, the gap between germline ends came to 10 bases. The CDR3 length is 13 residues. The CDR3 DNA reads as TGCAGCGTTGGAGGGCGCCTCTCCTACGAGCAGTACTTC. Translated: CSVGGRLSYEQYF.

V and J are TRBV5-1 and TRBJ2-4, with 10 nucleotides matching TRBD1. The V segment lost 5 bases and the J segment 8 bases; nucleotides outside the gene matches: 7. The CDR3 contains 14 residues. Per germline, CDR1 SGHRS and CDR2 YFSETQ. This CDR3 reads CASRAPGTGDIQYF. In DNA, the CDR3 is TGCGCCAGCAGGGCCCCGGGGACAGGGGACATTCAGTACTTC.

The J gene is TRBJ1-1, the V gene TRBV6-1, with a possible D match to TRBD1 (5 bases). The CDR3 runs to 14 residues. Per the germline V gene, CDR1 is MNHNS and CDR2 is SASEGT. V was clipped by 9 bases and J by 2 bases, with 16 bases between them. CDR3: CASSGKGLNTEAFF. In DNA, the CDR3 is TGTGCCAGTAGCGGTAAGGGGTTAAACACTGAAGCTTTCTTT.

V is TRBV14 and J is TRBJ2-1; 9 nucleotides agree with TRBD2. Per germline, CDR1 SGHDN and CDR2 FVKESK. V lost 1 base, J lost 8 bases, and 15 bases stayed unmatched. The length of the CDR3 is 18 residues. The CDR3 is CASSQAPNWREGPDEQFF. DNA for the CDR3: TGTGCCAGCAGCCAAGCGCCCAATTGGCGGGAGGGCCCGGATGAGCAGTTCTTC.

Details on this clonotype: This may be a read error, as it is one base from a much larger clone. This chain connects TRBV20-1 to TRBJ1-4; D is possibly TRBD1 (5 bases). V was cut by 4 bases and J by 7 bases, with 16 bases left in between. This CDR3 comprises 14 residues. Germline lookup yields CDR1 DFQATT and CDR2 SNEGSKA (reference sequence). The CDR3 DNA follows: TGCAGTGCTATCTTCAGGGTAAATCGTGAAAAACTGTTTTTT. Its protein product is CSAIFRVNREKLFF.

Many counts were recorded for this clonotype. The chain is built from TRBV5-1 and TRBJ2-7; possible D gene TRBD1, 6 bases. V was pared by 4 bases and J by 3 bases, with 11 bases between. CDR3 length equals 13 residues. Germline V CDR1 and CDR2: SGHRS, YFSETQ. The CDR3 coding sequence is TGCGCCAGCAGCCCGGGACAAAGCTACGAGCAGTACTTC. This codes for CASSPGQSYEQYF.